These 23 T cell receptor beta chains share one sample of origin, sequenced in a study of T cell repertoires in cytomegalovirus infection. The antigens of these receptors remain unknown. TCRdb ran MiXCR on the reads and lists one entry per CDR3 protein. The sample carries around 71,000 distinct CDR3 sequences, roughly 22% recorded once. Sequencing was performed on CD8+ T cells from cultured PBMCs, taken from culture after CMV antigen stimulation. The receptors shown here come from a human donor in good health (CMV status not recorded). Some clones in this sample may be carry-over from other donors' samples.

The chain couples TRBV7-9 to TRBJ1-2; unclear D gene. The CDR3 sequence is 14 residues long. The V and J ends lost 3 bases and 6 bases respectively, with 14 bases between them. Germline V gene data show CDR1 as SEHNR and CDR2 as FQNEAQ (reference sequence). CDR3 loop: CASSFSGERDGYTF. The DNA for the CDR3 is TGTGCCAGCAGCTTCAGCGGGGAAAGGGATGGCTACACCTTC. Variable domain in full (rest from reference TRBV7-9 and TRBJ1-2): DTGVSQNPRHKITKRGQNVTFRCDPISEHNRLYWYRQTLGQGPEFLTYFQNEAQLEKSRLLSDRFSAERPKGSFSTLEIQRTEQGDSAMYLCASSFSGERDGYTFGSGTRLTVV.

The CDR3 region is CASSETYTYEQYF. The CDR3 region has the DNA TGTGCCAGCAGCGAGACTTATACCTACGAGCAGTACTTC. The rearrangement uses TRBV14 and TRBJ2-7, with D unresolved. Germline CDR1 reads SGHDN; CDR2 reads FVKESK. The CDR3 has 13 residues. V was trimmed by 5 bases and J by 2 bases, leaving 10 bases between them.

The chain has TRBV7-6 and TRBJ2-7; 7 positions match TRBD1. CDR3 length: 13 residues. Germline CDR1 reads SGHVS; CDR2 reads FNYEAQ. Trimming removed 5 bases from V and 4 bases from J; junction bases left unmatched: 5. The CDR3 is CASSPGQTYEQYF. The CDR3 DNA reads TGTGCCAGCAGCCCGGGACAGACTTACGAGCAGTACTTC. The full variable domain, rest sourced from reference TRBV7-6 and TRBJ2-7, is GAGVSQSPRYKVTKRGQDVALRCDPISGHVSLYWYRQALGQGPEFLTYFNYEAQQDKSGLPNDRFSAERPEGSISTLTIQRTEQRDSAMYRCASSPGQTYEQYFGPGTRLTVT.

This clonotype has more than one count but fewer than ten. CDR3 sequence (DNA): TGTGCCAGCAGCCCCGGGACAGGGGTTTACGAGCAGTACTTC. This codes for CASSPGTGVYEQYF. The chain joins TRBV27 to TRBJ2-7, with 10 bases matching TRBD1. The V gene's germline CDR1 is MNHEY and CDR2 SMNVEV (reference sequence). Trimming at V came to 6 bases and at J to 4 bases, leaving 6 bases not matched to a gene. This CDR3 contains 14 residues.

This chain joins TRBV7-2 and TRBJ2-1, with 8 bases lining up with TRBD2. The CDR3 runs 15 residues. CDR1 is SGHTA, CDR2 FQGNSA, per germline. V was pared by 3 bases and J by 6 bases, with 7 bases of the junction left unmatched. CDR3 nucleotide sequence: TGTGCCAGCAGCTTCGCGGGGGGCGGTGTCAATGAGCAGTTCTTC. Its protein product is CASSFAGGGVNEQFF.

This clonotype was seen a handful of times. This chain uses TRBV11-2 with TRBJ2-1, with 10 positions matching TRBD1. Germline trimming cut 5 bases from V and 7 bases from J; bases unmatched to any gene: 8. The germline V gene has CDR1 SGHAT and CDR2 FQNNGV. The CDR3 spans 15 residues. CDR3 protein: CASSLEWTGGNEQFF. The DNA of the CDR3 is TGTGCCAGCAGCCTCGAGTGGACAGGGGGGAATGAGCAGTTCTTC.

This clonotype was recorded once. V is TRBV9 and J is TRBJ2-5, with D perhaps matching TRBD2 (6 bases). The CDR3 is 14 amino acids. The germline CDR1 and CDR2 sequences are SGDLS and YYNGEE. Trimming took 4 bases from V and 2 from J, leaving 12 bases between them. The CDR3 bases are TGTGCCAGCAGCTTAGGCGGGACGCAAGAGACCCAGTACTTC. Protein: CASSLGGTQETQYF.

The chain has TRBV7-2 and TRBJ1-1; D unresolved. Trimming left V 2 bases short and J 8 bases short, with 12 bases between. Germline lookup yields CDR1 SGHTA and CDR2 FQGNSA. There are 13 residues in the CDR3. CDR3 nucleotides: TGTGCCAGCAGCTTAAGTCCAGGCAGGGAAGCTTTCTTT. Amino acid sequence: CASSLSPGREAFF.

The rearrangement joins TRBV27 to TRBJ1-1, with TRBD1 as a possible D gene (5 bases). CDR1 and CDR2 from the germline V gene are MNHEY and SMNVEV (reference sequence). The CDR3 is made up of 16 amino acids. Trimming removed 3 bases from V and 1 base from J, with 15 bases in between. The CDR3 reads CASSFWAGRGNTEAFF. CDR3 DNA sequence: TGTGCCAGCAGTTTTTGGGCAGGGCGGGGGAACACTGAAGCTTTCTTT.

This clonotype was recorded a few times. The CDR3 DNA reads TGTGCCAGCAGTTACGGGGCTCTGAACACTGAAGCTTTCTTT. It yields the protein CASSYGALNTEAFF. The chain links TRBV6-5 to TRBJ1-1, with a tentative D call TRBD1 (5 bases). Germline CDR1 and CDR2: MNHEY and SVGAGI. This CDR3 contains 14 residues. Deletions cut 2 bases from V and 0 bases from J, with 7 bases between.

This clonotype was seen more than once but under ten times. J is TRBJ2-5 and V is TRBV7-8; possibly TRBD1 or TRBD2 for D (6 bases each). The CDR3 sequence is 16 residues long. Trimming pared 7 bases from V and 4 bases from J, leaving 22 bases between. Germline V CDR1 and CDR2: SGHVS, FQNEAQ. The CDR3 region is CASTGGGGPSGETQYF. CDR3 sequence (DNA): TGTGCCAGCACCGGTGGTGGGGGGCCGTCGGGAGAGACCCAGTACTTC.

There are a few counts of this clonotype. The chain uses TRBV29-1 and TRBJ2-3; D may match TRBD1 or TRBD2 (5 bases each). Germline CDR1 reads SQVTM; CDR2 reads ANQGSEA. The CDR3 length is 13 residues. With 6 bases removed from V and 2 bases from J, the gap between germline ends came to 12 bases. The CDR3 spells CSVASGATDTQYF. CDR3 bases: TGCAGCGTAGCTTCCGGGGCCACAGATACGCAGTATTTT.

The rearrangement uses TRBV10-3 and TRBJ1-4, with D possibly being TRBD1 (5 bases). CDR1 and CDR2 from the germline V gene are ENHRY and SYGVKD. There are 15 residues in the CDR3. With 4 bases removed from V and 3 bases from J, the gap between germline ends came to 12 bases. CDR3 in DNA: TGTGCCATCAGTGGTGAACAGGCATCTAATGAAAAACTGTTTTTT. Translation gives CAISGEQASNEKLFF.

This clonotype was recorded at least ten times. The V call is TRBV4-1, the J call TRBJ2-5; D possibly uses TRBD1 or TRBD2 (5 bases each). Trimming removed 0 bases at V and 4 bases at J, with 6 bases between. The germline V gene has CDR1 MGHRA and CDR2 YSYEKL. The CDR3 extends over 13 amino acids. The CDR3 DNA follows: TGCGCCAGCAGCCAAGATGGGGGAGAGACCCAGTACTTC. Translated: CASSQDGGETQYF.

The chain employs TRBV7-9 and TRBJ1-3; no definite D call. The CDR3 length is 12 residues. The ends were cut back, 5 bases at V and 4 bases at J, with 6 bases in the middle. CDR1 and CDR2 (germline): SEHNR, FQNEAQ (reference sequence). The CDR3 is CASSVPGNTIYF. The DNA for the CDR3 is TGTGCCAGCAGCGTTCCGGGAAACACCATATATTTT.

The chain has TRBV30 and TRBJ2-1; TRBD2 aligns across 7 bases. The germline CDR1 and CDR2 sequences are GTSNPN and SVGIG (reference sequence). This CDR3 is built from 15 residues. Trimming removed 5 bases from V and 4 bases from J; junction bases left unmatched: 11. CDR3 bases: TGTGCCTGGGGGGGACTACCCAATACTTACAATGAGCAGTTCTTC. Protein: CAWGGLPNTYNEQFF. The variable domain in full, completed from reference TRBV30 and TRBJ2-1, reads SQTIHQWPATLVQPVGSPLSLECTVEGTSNPNLYWYRQAAGRGLQLLFYSVGIGQISSEVPQNLSASRPQDRQFILSSKKLLLSDSGFYLCAWGGLPNTYNEQFFGPGTRLTVL.

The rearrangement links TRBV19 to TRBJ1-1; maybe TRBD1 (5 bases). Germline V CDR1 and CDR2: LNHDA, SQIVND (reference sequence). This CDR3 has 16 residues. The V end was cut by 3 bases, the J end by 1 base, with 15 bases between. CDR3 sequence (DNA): TGTGCCAGTAGTATCCTTCGGGACCACAAGAACACTGAAGCTTTCTTT. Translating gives CASSILRDHKNTEAFF.

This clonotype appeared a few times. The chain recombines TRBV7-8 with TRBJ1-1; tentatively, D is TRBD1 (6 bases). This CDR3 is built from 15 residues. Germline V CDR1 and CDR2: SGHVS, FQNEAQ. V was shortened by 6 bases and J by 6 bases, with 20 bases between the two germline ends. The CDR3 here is CASSPYRAIYSEAFF. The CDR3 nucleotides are TGTGCCAGCAGTCCTTACAGGGCGATTTATTCTGAAGCTTTCTTT.

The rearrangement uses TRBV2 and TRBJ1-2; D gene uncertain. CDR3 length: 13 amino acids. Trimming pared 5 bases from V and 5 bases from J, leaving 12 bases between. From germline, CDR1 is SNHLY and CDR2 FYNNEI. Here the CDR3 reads CASSHREGYGYTF. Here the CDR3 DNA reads TGTGCCAGCAGTCATAGGGAAGGTTATGGCTACACCTTC.

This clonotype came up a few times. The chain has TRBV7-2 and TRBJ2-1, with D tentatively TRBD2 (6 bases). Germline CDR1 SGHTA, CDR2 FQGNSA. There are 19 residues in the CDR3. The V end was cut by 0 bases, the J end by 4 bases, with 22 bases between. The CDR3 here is CASSLAGRLVGTPYNEQFF. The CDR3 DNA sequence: TGTGCCAGCAGCTTAGCGGGAAGGTTAGTCGGGACTCCATACAATGAGCAGTTCTTC.

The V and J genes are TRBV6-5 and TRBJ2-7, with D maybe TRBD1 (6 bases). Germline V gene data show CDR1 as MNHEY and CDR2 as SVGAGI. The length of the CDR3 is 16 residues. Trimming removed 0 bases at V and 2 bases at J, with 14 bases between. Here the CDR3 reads CASSYSRAGAPYEQYF. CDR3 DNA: TGTGCCAGCAGTTACTCTCGAGCAGGGGCCCCCTACGAGCAGTACTTC.

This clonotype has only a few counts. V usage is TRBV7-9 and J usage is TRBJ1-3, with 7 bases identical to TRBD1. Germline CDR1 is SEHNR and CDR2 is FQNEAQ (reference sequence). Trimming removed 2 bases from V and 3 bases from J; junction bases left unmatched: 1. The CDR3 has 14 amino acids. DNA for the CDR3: TGTGCCAGCAGCTTACAGGGGGATGGAAACACCATATATTTT. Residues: CASSLQGDGNTIYF.

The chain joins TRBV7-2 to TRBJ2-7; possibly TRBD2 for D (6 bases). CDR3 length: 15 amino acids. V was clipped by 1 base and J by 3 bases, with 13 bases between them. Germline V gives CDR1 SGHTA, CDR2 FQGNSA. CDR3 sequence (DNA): TGTGCCAGCAGCTTAGAAGGCGGGGCAAACTACGAGCAGTACTTC. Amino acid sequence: CASSLEGGANYEQYF.